Shown below are 7 T cell receptor beta chains from a single sample sequenced in a study of T-cell reconstitution after alpha-beta-depleted transplantation in children. During its preparation, the TCRbeta library received unique molecular identifiers. TCRdb used MiXCR to reprocess the PCR reads, holding one entry per CDR3 protein. The sample yields roughly 610,000 distinct CDR3 sequences, over 9.5% seen once. The input for sequencing was PBMCs from the stem cell graft donor, taken from the stem cell graft. The receptor source for this set is a human donor who donated a stem cell graft to a child with acute myeloid leukemia.

The sample holds many counts of this clonotype. V is TRBV20-1 and J is TRBJ2-3, with D perhaps matching TRBD1 (5 bases). Germline V gives CDR1 DFQATT, CDR2 SNEGSKA (reference sequence). Trimming removed 5 bases at V and 6 bases at J, with 12 bases between. There are 12 residues in the CDR3. The CDR3 here is CSALRSGDTQYF. In DNA, the CDR3 is TGCAGTGCTCTAAGATCAGGGGATACGCAGTATTTT.

This chain joins TRBV11-3 and TRBJ2-1; the D is unclear. The CDR3 has 15 amino acids. Germline V gives CDR1 SGHNT, CDR2 YENEEA. Trimming took 5 bases from V and 5 from J, leaving 16 bases between them. CDR3 sequence reads: CASSNPSGKDNEQFF. CDR3 nucleotide sequence: TGTGCCAGCAGCAATCCTTCGGGCAAGGACAATGAGCAGTTCTTC.

This clonotype was recorded at least ten times. The chain recombines TRBV28 with TRBJ1-2; D might be TRBD1 (5 bases). Germline V gives CDR1 MDHEN, CDR2 SYDVKM. V gave up 2 bases and J gave up 4 bases, with 11 bases separating them. The CDR3 extends over 14 amino acids. CDR3 protein: CASSLQGPSYGYTF. For the CDR3, the DNA is TGTGCCAGCAGTTTACAGGGACCTTCCTATGGCTACACCTTC.

The sample holds many counts of this clonotype. The chain combines TRBV12-3 or TRBV12-4 with TRBJ2-5; D possibly matches TRBD1 or TRBD2 (6 bases each). There are 13 residues in the CDR3. V lost 6 bases and J lost 5, with 13 bases in between. The CDR3 bases are TGTGCCAGCAGCTTCAGGGGACTGGAGACCCAGTACTTC. Protein sequence: CASSFRGLETQYF.

This rearrangement joins TRBV5-1 to TRBJ1-4, with 8 bases that match TRBD1. The trim removed 4 bases at V and 4 bases at J, leaving 3 bases unmatched. The V gene's germline CDR1 is SGHRS and CDR2 YFSETQ. The CDR3 is 14 amino acids. The CDR3 bases are TGCGCCAGCAGCCCGACAGGGGATAATGAAAAACTGTTTTTT. This codes for CASSPTGDNEKLFF.

This clonotype appeared many times. V usage is TRBV20-1 and J usage is TRBJ2-3; TRBD2 aligns across 11 bases. This CDR3 is built from 14 residues. Germline assignment: CDR1 DFQATT and CDR2 SNEGSKA (reference sequence). V lost 4 bases, J lost 5 bases, and 5 bases stayed unmatched. The CDR3 region has the DNA TGCAGTGCTATGAGGCTAGCGGGAGGAGATACGCAGTATTTT. It encodes CSAMRLAGGDTQYF.

This clonotype was observed a handful of times. The rearrangement joins TRBV28 to TRBJ2-7; D perhaps matches TRBD2 (6 bases). The V gene's germline CDR1 is MDHEN and CDR2 SYDVKM. The CDR3 totals 16 residues. V was trimmed by 3 bases and J by 2 bases, leaving 17 bases between them. CDR3 sequence: CASSFRTAGKPYEQYF. In DNA form, the CDR3 reads TGTGCCAGCAGTTTCCGCACAGCGGGCAAGCCCTACGAGCAGTACTTC.